This entry lists 10 T cell receptor beta chains sequenced from one sample in a study of CD8 T cells in Susac syndrome. RNA in amounts of roughly 0.5 to 1 ug was reverse transcribed with random hexamers. In TCRdb, the immunoSEQ multiplex PCR reads were re-called with MiXCR into one record per CDR3 protein. Of some 180,000 distinct CDR3 sequences listed, about 93% are singletons. Sequenced sample: CD4+ T cells from PBMCs. The receptors were sampled from a human donor in good health.

The chain recombines TRBV5-6 with TRBJ2-2; D is possibly TRBD2 (6 bases). V was pared by 4 bases and J by 7 bases, with 17 bases between. This CDR3 is 15 amino acids long. CDR1 is SGHDT, CDR2 YYEEEE, per germline. CDR3 protein: CASSRGLGGIGELFF. The CDR3 nucleotides read TGTGCCAGCAGCAGGGGTCTTGGGGGGATCGGGGAGCTGTTTTTT.

The chain is built from TRBV19 and TRBJ2-2, with unresolved D. CDR1 and CDR2 from the germline V gene are LNHDA and SQIVND (reference sequence). The ends were cut back, 3 bases at V and 0 bases at J, with 5 bases in the middle. The CDR3 sequence is 14 residues long. In nucleotides, the CDR3 is TGTGCCAGTAGTATCGTCGCGAACACCGGGGAGCTGTTTTTT. This gives the protein CASSIVANTGELFF.

This clonotype was seen only once. The rearrangement joins TRBV5-6 to TRBJ2-7; TRBD2 is a possible D gene (5 bases). CDR1 is SGHDT, CDR2 YYEEEE, per germline. V lost 1 base, J lost 7 bases, and 15 bases lay in between. The CDR3 totals 14 residues. The CDR3 sequence: CASSLRAGGNEQYV. DNA of the CDR3: TGTGCCAGCAGCTTGCGGGCCGGAGGAAATGAGCAGTACGTC.

The chain employs TRBV19 and TRBJ1-1, with 8 bases aligning to TRBD1. Germline lookup yields CDR1 LNHDA and CDR2 SQIVND (reference sequence). With V trimmed by 4 bases and J by 5 bases, 6 bases remained unmatched. The CDR3 loop spans 14 amino acids. CDR3 amino acids: CASSRTGMVTEAFF. The CDR3 region has the DNA TGTGCCAGTAGTAGGACAGGGATGGTTACTGAAGCTTTCTTT.

The chain combines TRBV6-2 or TRBV6-3 with TRBJ2-1, with a tentative D call TRBD2 (5 bases). Trimming removed 2 bases at V and 5 bases at J, with 16 bases between. The CDR3 loop spans 16 amino acids. Germline V gives CDR1 MNHEY, CDR2 SVGEGT. CDR3 protein: CASSYPSVRVDNEQFF. Written as DNA, the CDR3 is TGTGCCAGCAGTTACCCCAGCGTGAGGGTTGACAATGAGCAGTTCTTC.

V and J are TRBV20-1 and TRBJ1-6; TRBD1 agrees at 9 bases. The CDR3 covers 13 residues. Germline assignment: CDR1 DFQATT and CDR2 SNEGSKA (reference sequence). With V trimmed by 5 bases and J by 7 bases, 3 bases remained unmatched. Here the CDR3 DNA reads TGCAGTGCTGGACAGGGGAGGAATTCACCCCTCCACTTT. Encoded protein: CSAGQGRNSPLHF.

This sequence joins TRBV4-1 and TRBJ1-3; D not certain. The CDR3 sequence is 16 residues long. V gave up 0 bases and J gave up 0 bases, with 9 bases separating them. CDR1 is MGHRA, CDR2 YSYEKL, per germline. CDR3 nucleotides: TGCGCCAGCAGCCAAGATCCGTACGGCTCTGGAAACACCATATATTTT. The encoded protein is CASSQDPYGSGNTIYF.

This clonotype was seen just once. The chain links TRBV29-1 to TRBJ2-5, with 7 bases fitting TRBD2. The V gene's germline CDR1 is SQVTM and CDR2 ANQGSEA. The CDR3 runs to 12 residues. The junction had 5 bases not matched to a gene; V was cut back by 7 bases and J by 3 bases. The CDR3 is CSGGGAKETQYF. For the CDR3, the DNA is TGCAGCGGGGGGGGAGCCAAAGAGACCCAGTACTTC. The full variable domain, with the rest looked up from reference TRBV29-1 and TRBJ2-5, is SAVISQKPSRDICQRGTSLTIQCQVDSQVTMMFWYRQQPGQSLTLIATANQGSEATYESGFVIDKFPISRPNLTFSTLTVSNMSPEDSSIYLCSGGGAKETQYFGPGTRLLVL.

This clonotype occurred once. The chain employs TRBV13 and TRBJ1-6; unclear D gene. V dropped 2 bases and J dropped 8 bases, with 4 bases sitting between them. Germline CDR1 is PRHDT and CDR2 is FYEKMQ (reference sequence). The CDR3 runs 12 residues. The CDR3 loop reads CASSLPYSPLHF. Here the CDR3 DNA reads TGTGCCAGCAGCTTACCGTATTCACCCCTCCACTTT.

The chain employs TRBV3-1 and TRBJ1-2; 7 positions match TRBD1. The CDR3 runs to 13 residues. In germline, CDR1 is LGHDT, CDR2 YNNKEL (reference sequence). V shed 4 bases and J 4 bases; nucleotides not matched to a gene: 3. The CDR3 DNA sequence: TGTGCCAGCAGCCCACAGGGGTTCTATGGCTACACCTTC. It translates to CASSPQGFYGYTF. The full variable domain, in which reference TRBV3-1 and TRBJ1-2 provide the parts outside the CDR3, is DTAVSQTPKYLVTQMGNDKSIKCEQNLGHDTMYWYKQDSKKFLKIMFSYNNKELIINETVPNRFSPKSPDKAHLNLHINSLELGDSAVYFCASSPQGFYGYTFGSGTRLTVV.